Reported below is one TCR beta chain. This CDR3 has 14 residues. V dropped 4 bases and J dropped 2 bases, with 8 bases sitting between them. CDR1 is LGHDT, CDR2 YNNKEL, per germline (reference sequence). TCRdb's copy holds only in-frame clones and misses some; the assay was immunoSEQ multiplex PCR. The sample has approximately 310,000 clones, roughly 84% seen once. These data belong to a study of blood T cell repertoires in COVID-19. Study information: Sites across the United States, Italy and Spain contributed samples from acute and convalescent COVID-19.

The sequenced material came from peripheral blood. The rearrangement joins TRBV3-1 (or the pseudogene TRBV3-2) to TRBJ2-2, with D perhaps TRBD2 (5 bases). This sequence was found in a man over 45 with active or convalescent COVID-19. The CDR3 loop is CASSPAVNTGELFF. In DNA form, the CDR3 reads TGTGCCAGCAGCCCAGCGGTAAACACCGGGGAGCTGTTTTTT.